This T cell receptor (beta chain) was obtained from a study of tumor-infiltrating lymphocytes in oesophageal squamous cell carcinoma. One entry per CDR3 protein results from TCRdb running MiXCR on the PCR reads. The table includes fewer than 7,500 distinct CDR3 sequences, more than 14% detected once. V lost 3 bases and J 1 base, leaving 9 bases between the germline ends. Looked up from germline, CDR1 is MNHNS and CDR2 is SASEGT. The CDR3 covers 14 residues. This clonotype showed up many times. The sequence came from a male donor with esophageal squamous cell carcinoma. The chain joins TRBV6-1 to TRBJ1-2; D gene unclear. Material for sequencing was esophageal tumor tissue. Here the CDR3 reads CASSEDPYNYGYTF. Written as DNA, the CDR3 is TGTGCCAGCAGTGAGGACCCATATAACTATGGCTACACCTTC.